Below are 2 T cell receptor beta chains sequenced from a single sample in a study of blood T cell repertoires in COVID-19. Only in-frame clones appear in the TCRdb table, and some are missing; sequencing was by immunoSEQ multiplex PCR. The profile shows about 290,000 clones, around 90% of them singletons. The sequenced sample consisted of PBMCs or T cells enriched from blood (not recorded which). The receptors originated from a woman aged 40 to 50 who had recovered from COVID-19.

The chain recombines TRBV18 with TRBJ1-1; possible D gene TRBD1, 5 bases. V lost 2 bases to trimming and J lost 0 bases, with 13 bases between them. Germline CDR1 and CDR2: KGHSH and LQKENI. CDR3 size: 16 residues. Here the CDR3 DNA reads TGTGCCAGCTCACCAATACAGGCAGAAATGAACACTGAAGCTTTCTTT. Its translation is CASSPIQAEMNTEAFF.

The genes are TRBV27 and TRBJ1-2, with no clear D. CDR1 MNHEY and CDR2 SMNVEV come from the germline V gene (reference sequence). The CDR3 length is 14 residues. With 5 bases removed from V and 0 bases from J, the gap between germline ends came to 10 bases. The CDR3: CASSIRRTNYGYTF. As DNA, the CDR3 is TGTGCCAGCAGTATCAGGCGTACTAACTATGGCTACACCTTC.